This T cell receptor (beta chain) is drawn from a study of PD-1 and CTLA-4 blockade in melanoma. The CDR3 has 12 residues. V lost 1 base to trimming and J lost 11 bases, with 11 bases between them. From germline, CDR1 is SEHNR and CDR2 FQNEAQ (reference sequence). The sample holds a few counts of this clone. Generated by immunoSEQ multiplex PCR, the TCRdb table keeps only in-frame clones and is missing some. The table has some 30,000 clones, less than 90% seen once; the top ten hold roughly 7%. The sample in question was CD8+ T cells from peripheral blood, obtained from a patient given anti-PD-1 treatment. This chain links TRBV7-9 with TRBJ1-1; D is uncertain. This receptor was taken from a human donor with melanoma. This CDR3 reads CASSLGGSEAFF. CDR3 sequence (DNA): TGTGCCAGCAGCTTAGGCGGCTCGGAGGCTTTCTTT. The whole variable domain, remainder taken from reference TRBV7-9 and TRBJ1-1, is DTGVSQNPRHKITKRGQNVTFRCDPISEHNRLYWYRQTLGQGPEFLTYFQNEAQLEKSRLLSDRFSAERPKGSFSTLEIQRTEQGDSAMYLCASSLGGSEAFFGQGTRLTVV.